What follows are 22 T cell receptor beta chains derived from one specimen sequenced in a study of CD8+ T cells in alopecia areata. RNA was extracted and reverse transcribed into cDNA as the sequencing template. This table comes from immunoSEQ multiplex PCR, and its TCRdb copy is limited to in-frame clones, with some not included. The table lists about 150,000 clones, 62% of them singletons. The sequenced material came from CD8+ T cells sorted from blood. The receptor source for this set is a human donor in good health.

Here the CDR3 DNA reads TGTGCCAGCAGGGGAGCTGTCATGGGGCAGGAGACCCAGTACTTC. Translation gives CASRGAVMGQETQYF. The chain couples TRBV25-1 to TRBJ2-5; D assignment may be TRBD1 or TRBD2 (5 bases each). Per the germline V gene, CDR1 is MGHDK and CDR2 is SYGVNS. CDR3 length: 15 residues. The V gene lost 6 bases and the J gene lost 5 bases, with 19 bases spanning the gap.

V and J are TRBV5-6 and TRBJ2-3, with TRBD1 identical over 9 bases. This CDR3 region has 15 residues. The trim removed 4 bases at V and 3 bases at J, leaving 6 bases unmatched. CDR1 is SGHDT and CDR2 is YYEEEE in the germline V gene. The CDR3 protein is CASSLGQGRTDTQYF. The DNA for the CDR3 is TGTGCCAGCAGCCTAGGACAGGGGCGAACAGATACGCAGTATTTT.

The rearrangement joins TRBV6-5 to TRBJ1-5; D uncertain. The germline V gene encodes CDR1 MNHEY and CDR2 SVGAGI. The CDR3 loop spans 13 amino acids. V dropped 2 bases and J dropped 5 bases, with 7 bases sitting between them. CDR3 sequence (DNA): TGTGCCAGCAGTTACGGGCCTCATCAGCCCCAGCATTTT. This encodes CASSYGPHQPQHF.

This clone was detected only a few times. This sequence joins TRBV25-1 and TRBJ2-7; perhaps TRBD2 as D (6 bases). This CDR3 comprises 16 residues. V was shortened by 4 bases and J by 2 bases, with 18 bases between the two germline ends. The germline CDR1 and CDR2 sequences are MGHDK and SYGVNS. As DNA, the CDR3 is TGTGCCAGCAGTGGGGGGGTCCGGGACGGGACCTACGAGCAGTACTTC. Amino acid sequence: CASSGGVRDGTYEQYF.

The table lists this clone with a few counts. The V gene is TRBV19, the J gene TRBJ1-5; D gene uncertain. The ends were cut back, 2 bases at V and 0 bases at J, with 5 bases in the middle. Germline loops: CDR1 LNHDA, CDR2 SQIVND (reference sequence). This CDR3 contains 14 residues. The CDR3 loop reads CASSIQSSNQPQHF. DNA of the CDR3: TGTGCCAGTAGTATACAGAGTAGCAATCAGCCCCAGCATTTT.

V usage is TRBV27 and J usage is TRBJ2-2; no definite D call. Trimming pared 6 bases from V and 2 bases from J, leaving 10 bases between. The CDR3 covers 14 residues. Per germline, CDR1 MNHEY and CDR2 SMNVEV (reference sequence). CDR3 nucleotide sequence: TGTGCCAGCAGATGGGGTAGCAACACCGGGGAGCTGTTTTTT. Translation: CASRWGSNTGELFF.

This sequence joins TRBV15 and TRBJ2-5, with D unresolved. Germline lookup yields CDR1 LNHNV and CDR2 YYDKDF (reference sequence). The CDR3 has 15 residues. V dropped 2 bases and J dropped 5 bases, with 15 bases sitting between them. The DNA for the CDR3 is TGTGCCACCAGCAGAAGTTCCCGGCCGACCGAGACCCAGTACTTC. Amino acids: CATSRSSRPTETQYF.

This clone has more than one count but fewer than ten. CDR3 protein: CAWTPWTSAYEQYF. The CDR3 nucleotides read TGTGCCTGGACCCCATGGACTAGCGCTTACGAGCAGTACTTC. The chain couples TRBV30 to TRBJ2-7, with 9 bases aligning to TRBD2. The CDR3 loop spans 14 amino acids. Germline V gene lookup returns CDR1 GTSNPN and CDR2 SVGIG (reference sequence). The V gene end was trimmed by 4 bases and the J gene end by 4 bases; junction bases not matched to a gene: 8.

To note about this clone: Within the sample, other DNA sequences also encode this same CDR3. The chain carries TRBV6-5 and TRBJ2-5; D remains ambiguous. The CDR3 covers 12 residues. The V and J ends lost 2 bases and 5 bases respectively, with 6 bases between them. Germline CDR1 is MNHEY and CDR2 is SVGAGI. The CDR3 here is CASSYSRETQYF. CDR3 DNA: TGTGCCAGCAGTTACAGCCGGGAGACCCAGTACTTC.

This clone was counted between two and nine times. The rearrangement links TRBV29-1 to TRBJ2-7, with D uncertain. Trimming took off 6 bases at V and 6 bases at J, with 21 bases between the two ends. This CDR3 is built from 14 residues. The germline V gene encodes CDR1 SQVTM and CDR2 ANQGSEA. Here the CDR3 reads CSVEHVAAPGEQYF. CDR3 bases: TGCAGCGTGGAACACGTAGCAGCCCCTGGCGAGCAGTACTTC.

This clone showed up just a few times. The V call is TRBV19, the J call TRBJ1-1; D not certain. V shed 0 bases and J shed 0 bases, with 8 bases lying between them. CDR1 and CDR2 (germline): LNHDA, SQIVND (reference sequence). CDR3 length equals 15 residues. Here the CDR3 DNA reads TGTGCCAGTAGTATAGATACCGCGGTGAACACTGAAGCTTTCTTT. Translation gives CASSIDTAVNTEAFF. The whole variable domain, filled in from reference TRBV19 and TRBJ1-1, reads DGGITQSPKYLFRKEGQNVTLSCEQNLNHDAMYWYRQDPGQGLRLIYYSQIVNDFQKGDIAEGYSVSREKKESFPLTVTSAQKNPTAFYLCASSIDTAVNTEAFFGQGTRLTVV.

This clone showed up just a few times. The chain recombines TRBV5-4 with TRBJ1-2; D ambiguous. Per germline, CDR1 SGHNT and CDR2 YYREEE (reference sequence). The CDR3 has 13 residues. Trimming removed 3 bases from V and 6 bases from J, with 12 bases in between. Here the CDR3 reads CASSSRGFDGYTF. The DNA for the CDR3 is TGTGCCAGCAGCTCCCGGGGTTTCGATGGCTACACCTTC.

The V call is TRBV4-1, the J call TRBJ2-2; TRBD2 is a possible D gene (6 bases). The germline V gene has CDR1 MGHRA and CDR2 YSYEKL. The CDR3 runs to 12 residues. V lost 4 bases, J lost 8 bases, and 8 bases lay in between. The chain's CDR3 is CASSPGGGELFF. The DNA for the CDR3 is TGCGCCAGCAGCCCCGGGGGAGGGGAGCTGTTTTTT.

The chain joins TRBV4-1 to TRBJ2-7; TRBD1 aligns across 7 bases. This CDR3 region has 13 residues. V gave up 5 bases and J gave up 0 bases; unmatched junction bases: 1. In germline, CDR1 is MGHRA, CDR2 YSYEKL. Here the CDR3 DNA reads TGCGCCAGCAGCTGGGACAGCTCCTACGAGCAGTACTTC. Translation gives CASSWDSSYEQYF.

Only a few counts were recorded for this clone. Other DNA sequences within the sample encode an identical CDR3. This chain links TRBV25-1 with TRBJ2-1; D not certain. Trimming stripped 6 bases from V and 3 bases from J, with 0 bases between. The length of the CDR3 is 10 residues. The germline V gene has CDR1 MGHDK and CDR2 SYGVNS. The CDR3 here is CASSYNEQFF. CDR3 in DNA: TGTGCCAGCAGCTACAATGAGCAGTTCTTC.

The chain couples TRBV13 to TRBJ2-5; 7 bases align to TRBD2. J gave up 2 bases and V 5 bases, and 11 bases lay outside the gene matches. The germline V gene encodes CDR1 PRHDT and CDR2 FYEKMQ (reference sequence). This CDR3 spans 16 amino acids. As DNA, the CDR3 is TGTGCCAGCAGCCCCACCGGGGACTACAAACAAGAGACCCAGTACTTC. Amino acids: CASSPTGDYKQETQYF.

The rearrangement joins TRBV11-2 to TRBJ2-7; unclear D gene. V was trimmed by 5 bases and J by 6 bases, leaving 14 bases between them. Germline lookup yields CDR1 SGHAT and CDR2 FQNNGV. The CDR3 totals 13 residues. The CDR3 sequence: CASSRIDTLEQYF. The DNA for the CDR3 is TGTGCCAGCAGCCGAATCGACACGCTCGAGCAGTACTTC.

The chain combines TRBV19 with TRBJ1-4; 8 bases agree with TRBD1. The J segment lost 7 bases and the V segment lost 6 bases, leaving 13 bases of the junction unmatched. This CDR3 comprises 16 residues. CDR1 and CDR2 from the germline V gene are LNHDA and SQIVND (reference sequence). DNA of the CDR3: TGTGCCAGTAGCATCTCTATACTCCAGGGGGCTGAAAAACTGTTTTTT. Its translation is CASSISILQGAEKLFF.

The sample holds a few counts of this clone. The chain is built from TRBV6-6 and TRBJ2-7; unclear D gene. V was trimmed by 4 bases and J by 5 bases, leaving 9 bases between them. The CDR3 spans 12 residues. Germline V lookup: CDR1 MNHNY, CDR2 SVGAGI (reference sequence). The CDR3 region is CASSLHRDEQYF. The CDR3 coding sequence is TGTGCCAGCAGTTTACATAGGGACGAGCAGTACTTC.

The V and J genes are TRBV6-1 and TRBJ2-5; a possible D gene is TRBD2 (5 bases). This CDR3 spans 16 amino acids. Trimming pared 1 base from V and 5 bases from J, leaving 17 bases between. From germline, CDR1 is MNHNS and CDR2 SASEGT. For the CDR3, the DNA is TGTGCCAGCAGTGAAGAGGGAGCCGGGATTCGGGAGACCCAGTACTTC. This encodes CASSEEGAGIRETQYF.

The rearrangement uses TRBV19 and TRBJ2-1; possible D gene TRBD2, 6 bases. Per the germline V gene, CDR1 is LNHDA and CDR2 is SQIVND (reference sequence). The CDR3 is made up of 15 amino acids. V lost 7 bases and J 4 bases, leaving 17 bases between the germline ends. The CDR3 bases are TGTGCCAGTAATGGCGGGAACGATGGTTACAATGAGCAGTTCTTC. This encodes CASNGGNDGYNEQFF.

In its sample, this clone was seen a few times. The CDR3 DNA is TGTGCCAGCAGCTTATACCAGACAGGGGCTTTTGGAAACACCATATATTTT. It yields the protein CASSLYQTGAFGNTIYF. The chain links TRBV7-9 to TRBJ1-3, with TRBD1 matching over 8 bases. The CDR3 is 17 residues long. V lost 2 bases and J lost 3; bases outside the gene matches: 9. In germline, CDR1 is SEHNR, CDR2 FQNEAQ (reference sequence).